This T cell receptor (beta chain) stems from a study of vaccination effects on CD4 cells after COVID-19 (dated by TCRdb to the early 2020s). Study-level background: Post-vaccine samples across the study were collected a median of 72 days after the second dose, with a range of 14 to 241. SARS-CoV-2 spike-specific CD4+ TCR repertoires were compared before and after mRNA vaccination in COVID-19 convalescent patients and in infection-naive vaccine recipients. Altogether, some 10 COVID-19 convalescent patients and 4 SARS-CoV-2-naive healthy vaccine recipients made up the full study. Cultures from other donors in the study were sequenced using the Oncomine TCR Beta short-read assay on an Illumina iSeq 100. Paper-wide results and their limitations: The study was limited by a small number of convalescent patients and lacked early post-infection timepoints. At late post-vaccination timepoints, both infection-induced and vaccine-induced clones showed marked clonal contraction, consistent with waning T cell responses. Among healthy vaccine recipients, nearly all vaccine-induced clones were SARS-CoV-2 mono-reactive, and just 1 of 255 was cross-reactive with common cold coronaviruses.

The library was generated by the immunoSEQ multiplex PCR assay. DNA from the CD4+ T cells that had been cultured and isolated underwent TCR beta CDR3 sequencing. As for the authors' bioinformatics: Non-productive TCR sequences were discarded, and reads were trimmed to the CDR3 region, with only CDR3s of 7 or more amino acids retained. Antigen-specific clonotypes were identified with the MANAFEST web app by comparing expansion in peptide wells against reference cultures. To count as positive, a clone had to show expansion at FDR<0.05 compared with the reference and with all other wells, an odds ratio above 5, and a frequency above 0.1% in two replicate wells. Cross-reactive clonotypes were defined as significantly expanded in SARS-CoV-2 spike wells and in at least one common cold coronavirus spike condition. Using the stringdist R package, CDR3 similarity was measured by Levenshtein distance, and unrooted trees were constructed with ape in R 3.6.1. TCRdb took over this immuneACCESS table, retaining in-frame rearrangements with V and J assigned. Such tables are incomplete; in checked studies, under half of the missing clones stem from an unresolved V gene, and the remainder is unexplained. Clone size and the V and J calls come from that table; the DNA yielded D and trimming. The sample table contains approximately 24,000 clones; only one count was recorded for approximately 80% of them. The top ten clonotypes cover about 5.3% of the sample.

Points on this clone: The antigen it recognizes is unknown. No much larger clone exists at a distance of one base, and base qualities are not known.

According to the germline V gene (reference sequence), CDR1 reads SGHNT and CDR2 reads YYREEE. The trim is 0 bases for V and 0 bases for J, with a gap of 10 bases between the germline ends. The cysteine opens and the phenylalanine closes a CDR3 of 17 amino acids. Only the CDR3 DNA is retained, 51 bases long and in frame from the first base. To identify antigen-specific CD4+ T cell clonotypes by their expansion, the ViraFEST assay first stimulated PBMC with viral peptide pools and then applied TCR sequencing. After less than eleven days of culture, CD4+ T cells were isolated with the EasySep CD4+ T cell isolation kit. Each participant received two doses of an mRNA SARS-CoV-2 vaccine, either BNT162b2 or mRNA-1273. Healthy vaccine recipients had no prior SARS-CoV-2 infection, confirmed by negative nucleocapsid antibodies before and after vaccination. Each well held two million PBMC cultured in IMDM containing approximately 5% human AB serum, 8 to 10 IU/ml IL-2 and gentamicin, along with 10 ug/ml peptides. On days 3 and 7, half of the culture medium was replaced with fresh IL-2-containing medium. Unless otherwise noted, each peptide stimulation condition was cultured in triplicate wells. Using Ficoll-Paque Plus gradient centrifugation, PBMC were separated from whole blood and then either used fresh or cryopreserved at -140C. The overlapping peptide pools covered the spike proteins of SARS-CoV-2 and of the common cold coronaviruses HCoV-NL63, HCoV-OC43 and HCoV-229E. The QIAamp micro DNA kit was used to extract genomic DNA from the cultured CD4+ T cells.

The chain links TRBV5-4 with TRBJ1-6; confidence is insufficient to name the D gene. This sample comprised CD4+ T cells from PBMCs cultured with SARS-CoV-2 spike peptides, obtained after COVID-19 vaccination. The sample's cell subset or site, from its label and the paper: SARS-CoV-2 spike overlapping peptide pool stimulation. This clonotype was sampled from a human donor who received a COVID-19 vaccine. Some clones in this sample may be carry-over from other donors' samples. For the CDR3, the sequence is CASSLESGRSYNSPLHF. The nucleotide sequence reads TGTGCCAGCAGCTTGGAATCGGGCCGCTCCTATAATTCACCCCTCCACTTT.